These 16 T cell receptor beta chains were sequenced from one sample in a study of T cells in Graves' hyperthyroidism and ophthalmopathy. From RNA transcripts, TCR beta CDR3 regions were amplified. The HTBI primer set drove a first-round RT-PCR of the TCR CDR3. Using its own MiXCR run on the multiplex PCR reads, TCRdb lists one record per CDR3 protein. The sample lists about 160,000 distinct CDR3 sequences; over 7.5% were seen once. Sequencing was done on a sample of blood. Receptor source: a woman under 30 with Graves' hyperthyroidism that later progressed to Graves' ophthalmopathy.

This clonotype was counted at least ten times. The rearrangement uses TRBV9 and TRBJ1-5, with TRBD1 matching 7 bases. With 1 base clipped from V and 6 bases from J, the junction kept 7 bases outside the gene matches. This CDR3 region has 15 residues. CDR1 and CDR2 (germline): SGDLS, YYNGEE. The CDR3 DNA sequence: TGTGCCAGCAGCGTAACGGGGACAGCCGTTCAGCCCCAGCATTTT. Amino acid sequence: CASSVTGTAVQPQHF.

This clonotype was recorded at least ten times. The chain combines TRBV6-1 with TRBJ2-7; the D is unclear. Germline lookup yields CDR1 MNHNS and CDR2 SASEGT. Trimming left V 2 bases short and J 4 bases short, with 6 bases between. This CDR3 contains 12 residues. CDR3 bases: TGTGCCAGCAGTGAAAACGGTTACGAGCAGTACTTC. It encodes CASSENGYEQYF.

Ten or more counts support this clonotype. This rearrangement joins TRBV12-3 or TRBV12-4 to TRBJ2-3; D is undetermined. Between the trimmed V and J ends, which lost 3 bases and 6 bases, there was a span of 7 bases. This CDR3 has 12 residues. Here the CDR3 reads CASSFGRDTQYF. The CDR3 bases are TGTGCCAGCAGTTTCGGCAGGGATACGCAGTATTTT.

This clonotype was seen repeatedly, ten times or more. The J gene is TRBJ1-2, the V gene TRBV12-3 or TRBV12-4; 7 bases map to TRBD1. CDR3 length: 12 amino acids. V lost 3 bases, J lost 9 bases, and 4 bases stayed unmatched. The CDR3: CASSFRGSSYTF. As DNA, the CDR3 is TGTGCCAGCAGTTTCAGGGGGTCCAGCTACACCTTC.

Many counts were recorded for this clonotype. This chain joins TRBV4-2 and TRBJ2-1; 7 positions agree with TRBD2. V was pared by 1 base and J by 9 bases, with 12 bases of the junction left unmatched. Germline V gives CDR1 LGHNA, CDR2 YNFKEQ. This CDR3 has 16 residues. The CDR3 spells CASSQVLPTSSREQFF. CDR3 bases: TGTGCCAGCAGCCAAGTACTCCCGACTAGCTCGCGTGAGCAGTTCTTC.

At least ten counts were recorded for this clonotype. This chain uses TRBV14 with TRBJ2-7; D gene uncertain. CDR1 and CDR2 (germline): SGHDN, FVKESK. This CDR3 has 14 amino acids. Trimming cost V 2 bases and J 0 bases, with 8 bases left between them. CDR3 in amino acids: CASSQSGNSYEQYF. The CDR3 DNA sequence: TGTGCCAGCAGCCAATCTGGGAACTCCTACGAGCAGTACTTC.

In this sample, this clonotype turned up many times. V gene TRBV28 combines with J gene TRBJ1-5, with 7 bases that match TRBD1. CDR3 size: 14 residues. V lost 0 bases to trimming and J lost 8 bases; unmatched junction nucleotides: 4. The V gene's germline CDR1 is MDHEN and CDR2 SYDVKM. The CDR3 DNA reads as TGTGCCAGCAGTTTATGGGCAGGGGGTAAGCCCCAGCATTTT. Amino acid sequence: CASSLWAGGKPQHF.

This clonotype appeared a single time. A much larger clone is a single base away; this may be a read error. The rearrangement joins TRBV6-2 or TRBV6-3 to TRBJ2-1; the D is unclear. The CDR3 totals 11 residues. Germline lookup yields CDR1 MNHEY and CDR2 SVGEGT. The germline V and J ends were trimmed by 8 bases and 6 bases, with 8 bases remaining between them. CDR3 coding DNA: TGTGCCAGCGGCCGTATCAATGAGCAGTTCTTC. Amino acids: CASGRINEQFF.

The gene calls are TRBV14 and TRBJ2-1; D could derive from TRBD1 or TRBD2 (5 bases each). CDR3 length equals 13 residues. V lost 4 bases to trimming and J lost 5 bases, with 9 bases between them. CDR1 and CDR2 from the germline V gene are SGHDN and FVKESK. Here the CDR3 DNA reads TGTGCCAGCAGCCCGGGGCCAGACAATGAGCAGTTCTTC. Translated, it gives CASSPGPDNEQFF.

The table lists this clonotype with many counts. The chain recombines TRBV7-2 with TRBJ1-5; D is uncertain. Between the trimmed V and J ends, which lost 6 bases and 7 bases, there was a span of 7 bases. This CDR3 is 11 amino acids long. From germline, CDR1 is SGHTA and CDR2 FQGNSA. The CDR3 DNA reads as TGTGCCAGCAGTCTCGCCCAGCCCCAGCATTTT. Translating gives CASSLAQPQHF.

By sample share, this clonotype is medium-sized. The chain carries TRBV12-3 or TRBV12-4 and TRBJ2-2, with TRBD1 matching over 8 bases. The V gene end was trimmed by 3 bases and the J gene end by 8 bases; junction bases not matched to a gene: 2. The CDR3 is 13 amino acids. The CDR3 DNA is TGTGCCAGCAGTTTTCAGGGGGCAGGGGAGCTGTTTTTT. Protein product: CASSFQGAGELFF.

This chain uses TRBV5-1 with TRBJ1-4; D not resolved. Trimming took 5 bases from V and 2 from J, leaving 13 bases between them. This CDR3 region has 15 residues. The germline CDR1 and CDR2 sequences are SGHRS and YFSETQ. The CDR3 nucleotides are TGCGCCAGCAGAAAAGGCTATGGTACTAATGAAAAACTGTTTTTT. Translation: CASRKGYGTNEKLFF.

The sample holds many counts of this clonotype. This rearrangement joins TRBV10-3 to TRBJ1-5; possible D gene TRBD1, 5 bases. There are 15 residues in the CDR3. Germline lookup yields CDR1 ENHRY and CDR2 SYGVKD. Between the trimmed V and J ends, which lost 4 bases and 3 bases, there was a span of 13 bases. CDR3 residues: CAISGSVDNNQPQHF. The CDR3 nucleotides read TGTGCCATCAGTGGATCCGTGGACAACAATCAGCCCCAGCATTTT.

This clonotype was seen ten or more times. The V gene is TRBV6-2 or TRBV6-3, the J gene TRBJ1-5; D remains ambiguous. V lost 0 bases and J 0 bases, leaving 6 bases between the germline ends. The CDR3 length is 15 residues. Germline CDR1 reads MNHEY; CDR2 reads SVGEGT. Here the CDR3 DNA reads TGTGCCAGCAGTTACTCGACGGTTAGCAATCAGCCCCAGCATTTT. It yields the protein CASSYSTVSNQPQHF.

The rearrangement uses TRBV4-1 and TRBJ2-3, with 7 bases identical to TRBD1. Per germline, CDR1 MGHRA and CDR2 YSYEKL. V gave up 4 bases and J gave up 5 bases; unmatched junction bases: 9. The length of the CDR3 is 15 residues. Written as DNA, the CDR3 is TGCGCCAGCAGCCGAGATACAGGGGCGGTAGATACGCAGTATTTT. This sequence encodes CASSRDTGAVDTQYF.

V is TRBV19 and J is TRBJ2-5; 8 nucleotides agree with TRBD1. The V gene end was trimmed by 5 bases and the J gene end by 5 bases; junction bases not matched to a gene: 10. CDR1 LNHDA and CDR2 SQIVND come from the germline V gene (reference sequence). The CDR3 totals 15 residues. This chain's CDR3 is CASSSRDRISETQYF. CDR3 coding DNA: TGTGCCAGTAGTTCCCGGGACAGGATTAGTGAGACCCAGTACTTC.